The 3 T cell receptor beta chains presented below share a single source sample, sequenced in a study of cytomegalovirus exposure and HLA in healthy donors. The PCR made use of 60 Vbeta and 13 Jbeta primers. Using immunoSEQ multiplex PCR, the repertoire was profiled, and TCRdb retains in-frame clones only, with some absent. The sample lists roughly 150,000 clones; around 10% were seen once. Source material: PBMCs. The receptors were sampled from a male donor in good health and CMV-seronegative.

The chain carries TRBV5-4 and TRBJ2-7; the match to TRBD2 covers 7 bases. V trimming: 4 bases; J trimming: 2 bases; junction bases outside the gene matches: 3. From germline, CDR1 is SGHNT and CDR2 YYREEE (reference sequence). The CDR3 consists of 13 residues. As DNA, the CDR3 is TGTGCCAGCAGCCACGGACTAGCCTACGAGCAGTACTTC. Protein: CASSHGLAYEQYF.

This clone came up a few times. The chain joins TRBV7-3 to TRBJ2-7; D gene unclear. The CDR3 is made up of 15 amino acids. V lost 5 bases and J 0 bases, leaving 14 bases between the germline ends. Germline CDR1 is SGHTA and CDR2 is FQGTGA. This CDR3 is CASSPNSLSSYEQYF. The CDR3, as DNA: TGTGCCAGCAGCCCTAATAGCCTGAGCTCCTACGAGCAGTACTTC.

This clone was observed a handful of times. The chain joins TRBV6-6 to TRBJ1-1, with 9 bases matching TRBD1. CDR1 and CDR2 from the germline V gene are MNHNY and SVGAGI (reference sequence). The CDR3 length is 15 residues. V was pared by 6 bases and J by 9 bases, with 14 bases of the junction left unmatched. This CDR3 reads CASSQLTGGNTQAFF. The DNA for the CDR3 is TGTGCCAGCAGCCAATTGACAGGGGGAAATACTCAAGCTTTCTTT.